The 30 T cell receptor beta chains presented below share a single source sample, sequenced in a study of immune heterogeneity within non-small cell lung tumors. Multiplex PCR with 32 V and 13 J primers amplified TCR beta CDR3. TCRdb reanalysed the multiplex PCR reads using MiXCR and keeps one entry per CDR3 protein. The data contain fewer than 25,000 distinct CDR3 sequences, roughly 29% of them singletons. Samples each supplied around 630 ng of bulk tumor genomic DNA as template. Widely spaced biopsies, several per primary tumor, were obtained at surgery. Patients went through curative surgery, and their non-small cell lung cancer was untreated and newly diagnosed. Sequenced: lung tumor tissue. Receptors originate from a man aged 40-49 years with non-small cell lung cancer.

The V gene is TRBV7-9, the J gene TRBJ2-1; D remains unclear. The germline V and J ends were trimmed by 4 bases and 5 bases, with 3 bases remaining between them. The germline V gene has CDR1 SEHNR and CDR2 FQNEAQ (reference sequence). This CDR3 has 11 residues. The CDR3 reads CASSYHNEQFF. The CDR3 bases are TGTGCCAGCAGCTACCACAATGAGCAGTTCTTC.

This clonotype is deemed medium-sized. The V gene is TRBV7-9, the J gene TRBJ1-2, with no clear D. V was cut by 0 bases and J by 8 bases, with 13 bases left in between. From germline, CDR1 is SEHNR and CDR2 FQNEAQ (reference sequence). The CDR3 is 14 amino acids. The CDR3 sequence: CASSLAAGLRGYTF. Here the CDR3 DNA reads TGTGCCAGCAGCTTAGCGGCGGGGTTGAGGGGCTACACCTTC.

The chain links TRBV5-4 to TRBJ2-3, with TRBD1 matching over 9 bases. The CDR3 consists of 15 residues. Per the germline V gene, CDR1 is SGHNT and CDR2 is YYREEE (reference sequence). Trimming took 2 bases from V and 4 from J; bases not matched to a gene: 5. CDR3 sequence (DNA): TGTGCCAGCAGCTTCTACAGGGGGCGGGCAGATACGCAGTATTTT. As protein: CASSFYRGRADTQYF.

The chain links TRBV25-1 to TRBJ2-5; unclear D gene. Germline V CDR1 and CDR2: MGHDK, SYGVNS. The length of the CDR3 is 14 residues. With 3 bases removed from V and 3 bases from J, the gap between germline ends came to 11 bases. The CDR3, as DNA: TGTGCCAGCAGTGAGTTTATGGGAAAAGAGACCCAGTACTTC. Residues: CASSEFMGKETQYF.

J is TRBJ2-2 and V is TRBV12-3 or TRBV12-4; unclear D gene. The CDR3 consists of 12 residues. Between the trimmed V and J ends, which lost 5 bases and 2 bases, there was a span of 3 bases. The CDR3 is CASSLNTGELFF. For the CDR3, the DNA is TGTGCCAGCAGTCTCAACACCGGGGAGCTGTTTTTT.

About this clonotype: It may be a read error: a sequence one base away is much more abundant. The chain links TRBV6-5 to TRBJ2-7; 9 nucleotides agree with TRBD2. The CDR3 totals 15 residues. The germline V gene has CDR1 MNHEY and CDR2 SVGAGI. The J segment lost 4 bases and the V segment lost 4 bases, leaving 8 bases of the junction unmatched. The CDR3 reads CASSSAGTSYYEQYF. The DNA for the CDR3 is TGTGCCAGCAGTTCTGCCGGGACTAGCTATTACGAGCAGTACTTC.

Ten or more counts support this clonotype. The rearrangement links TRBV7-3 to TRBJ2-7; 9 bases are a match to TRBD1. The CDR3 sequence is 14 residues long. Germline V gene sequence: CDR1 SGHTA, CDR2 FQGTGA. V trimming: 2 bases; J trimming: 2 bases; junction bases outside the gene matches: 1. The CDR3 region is CASSLGTGPYEQYF. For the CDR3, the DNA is TGTGCCAGCAGCTTAGGGACAGGGCCCTACGAGCAGTACTTC.

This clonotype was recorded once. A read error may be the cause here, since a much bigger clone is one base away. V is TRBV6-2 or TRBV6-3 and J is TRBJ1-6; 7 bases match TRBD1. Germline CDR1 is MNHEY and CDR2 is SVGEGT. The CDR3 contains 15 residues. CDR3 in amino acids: CASSALQGGNSTLHF. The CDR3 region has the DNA TGTGCCAGCAGTGCATTGCAGGGGGGAAATTCAACCCTCCACTTT.

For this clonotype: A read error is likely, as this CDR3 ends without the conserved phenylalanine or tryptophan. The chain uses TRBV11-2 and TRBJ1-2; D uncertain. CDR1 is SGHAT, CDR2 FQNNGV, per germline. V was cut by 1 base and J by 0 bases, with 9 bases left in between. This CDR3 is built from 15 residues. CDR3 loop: CASSLVERANYGYTL. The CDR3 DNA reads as TGTGCCAGCAGCTTAGTAGAAAGGGCTAACTATGGCTACACCTTG.

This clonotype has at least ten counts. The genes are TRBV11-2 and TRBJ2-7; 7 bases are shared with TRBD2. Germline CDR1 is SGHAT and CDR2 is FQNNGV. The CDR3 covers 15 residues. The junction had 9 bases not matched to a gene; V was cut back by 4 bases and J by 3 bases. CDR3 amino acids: CASSSRPTGGYEQYF. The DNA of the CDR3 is TGTGCCAGCAGCTCCCGGCCCACGGGGGGCTACGAGCAGTACTTC.

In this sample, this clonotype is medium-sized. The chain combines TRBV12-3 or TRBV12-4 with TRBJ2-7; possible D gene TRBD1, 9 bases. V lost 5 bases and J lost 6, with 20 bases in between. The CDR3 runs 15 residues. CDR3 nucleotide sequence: TGTGCCAGCAGTCCGGGGGGGACAGGGATAAGCGAGCAGTACTTC. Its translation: CASSPGGTGISEQYF.

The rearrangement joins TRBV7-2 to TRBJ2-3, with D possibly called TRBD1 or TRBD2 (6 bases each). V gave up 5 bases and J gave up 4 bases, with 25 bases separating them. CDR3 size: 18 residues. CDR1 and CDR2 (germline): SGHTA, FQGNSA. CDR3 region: CASSRRPGAGNRADTQYF. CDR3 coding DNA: TGTGCCAGCAGCCGTAGGCCGGGGGCGGGCAATCGGGCAGATACGCAGTATTTT.

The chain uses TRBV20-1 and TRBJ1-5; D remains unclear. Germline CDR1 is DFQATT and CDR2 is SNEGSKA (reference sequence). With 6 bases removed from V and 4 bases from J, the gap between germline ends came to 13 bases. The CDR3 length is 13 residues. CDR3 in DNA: TGCAGTGCGGTCCGGGAGCTGAATCAGCCCCAGCATTTT. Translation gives CSAVRELNQPQHF.

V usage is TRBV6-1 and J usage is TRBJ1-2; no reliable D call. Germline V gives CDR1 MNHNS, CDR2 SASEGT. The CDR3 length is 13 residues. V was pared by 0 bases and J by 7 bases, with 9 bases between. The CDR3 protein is CASSEAPWGGYTF. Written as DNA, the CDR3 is TGTGCCAGCAGTGAAGCCCCCTGGGGTGGCTACACCTTC.

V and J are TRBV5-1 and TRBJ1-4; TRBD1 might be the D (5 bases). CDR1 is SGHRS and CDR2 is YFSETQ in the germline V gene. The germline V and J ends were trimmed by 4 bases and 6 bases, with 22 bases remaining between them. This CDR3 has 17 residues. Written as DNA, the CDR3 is TGCGCCAGCAGCCCCACCCCCTCCGGGGGATTCGATGAAAAACTGTTTTTT. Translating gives CASSPTPSGGFDEKLFF.

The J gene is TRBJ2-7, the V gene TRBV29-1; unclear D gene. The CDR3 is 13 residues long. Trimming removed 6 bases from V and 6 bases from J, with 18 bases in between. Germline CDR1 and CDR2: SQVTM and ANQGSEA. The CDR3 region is CSVSESQVAEQYF. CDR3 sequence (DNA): TGCAGCGTCTCGGAATCCCAAGTAGCCGAGCAGTACTTC.

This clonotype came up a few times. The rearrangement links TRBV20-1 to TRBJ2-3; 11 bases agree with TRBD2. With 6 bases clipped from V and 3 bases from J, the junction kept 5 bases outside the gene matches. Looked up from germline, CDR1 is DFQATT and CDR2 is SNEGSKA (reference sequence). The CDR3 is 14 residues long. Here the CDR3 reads CSAPASGRTDTQYF. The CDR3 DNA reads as TGCAGTGCCCCCGCTAGCGGGAGGACAGATACGCAGTATTTT.

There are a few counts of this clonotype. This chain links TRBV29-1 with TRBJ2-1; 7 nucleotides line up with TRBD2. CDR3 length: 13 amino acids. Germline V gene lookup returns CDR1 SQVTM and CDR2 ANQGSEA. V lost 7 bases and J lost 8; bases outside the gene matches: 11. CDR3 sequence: CSGGASGRDEQFF. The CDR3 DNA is TGCAGCGGAGGGGCTAGCGGAAGGGATGAGCAGTTCTTC.

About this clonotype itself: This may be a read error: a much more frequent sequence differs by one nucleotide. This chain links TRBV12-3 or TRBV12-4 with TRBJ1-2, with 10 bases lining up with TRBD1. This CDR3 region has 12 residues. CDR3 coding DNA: TGTGCCGGCAGTGACAGGGGGCTTGGCTACACCTTC. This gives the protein CAGSDRGLGYTF.

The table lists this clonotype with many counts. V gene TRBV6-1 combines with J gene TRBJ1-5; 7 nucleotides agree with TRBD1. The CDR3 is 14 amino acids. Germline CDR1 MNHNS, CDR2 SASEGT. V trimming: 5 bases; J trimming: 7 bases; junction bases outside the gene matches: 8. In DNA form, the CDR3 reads TGTGCCAGCAGTCATACAGGGGTGAACCAGCCCCAGCATTTT. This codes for CASSHTGVNQPQHF.

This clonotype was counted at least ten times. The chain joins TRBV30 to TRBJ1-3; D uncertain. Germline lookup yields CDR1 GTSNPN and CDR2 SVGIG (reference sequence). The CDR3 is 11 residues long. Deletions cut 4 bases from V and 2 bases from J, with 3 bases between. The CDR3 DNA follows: TGTGCCTGGACAGCTGGAAACACCATATATTTT. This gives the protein CAWTAGNTIYF.

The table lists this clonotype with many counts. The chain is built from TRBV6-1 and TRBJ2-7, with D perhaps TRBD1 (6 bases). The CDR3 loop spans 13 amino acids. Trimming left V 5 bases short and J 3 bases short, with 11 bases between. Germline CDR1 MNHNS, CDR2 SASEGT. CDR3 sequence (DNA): TGTGCCAGCAGTTTCCGGGACAACTACGAGCAGTACTTC. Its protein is CASSFRDNYEQYF.

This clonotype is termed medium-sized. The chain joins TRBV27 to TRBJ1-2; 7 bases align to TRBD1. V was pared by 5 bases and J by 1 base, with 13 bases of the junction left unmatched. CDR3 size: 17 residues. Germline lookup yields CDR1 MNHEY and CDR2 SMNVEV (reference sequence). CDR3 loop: CASSPRDSGTINYGYTF. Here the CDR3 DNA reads TGTGCCAGCAGTCCTCGGGACAGCGGCACCATTAACTATGGCTACACCTTC.

Here the CDR3 DNA reads TGTGCCAGCAGCTTAGCATACTTCACCGGGGAGCTGTTTTTT. This encodes CASSLAYFTGELFF. The chain recombines TRBV11-2 with TRBJ2-2; D is undetermined. The CDR3 sequence is 14 residues long. Germline V gene sequence: CDR1 SGHAT, CDR2 FQNNGV. The V end was cut by 1 base, the J end by 4 bases, with 7 bases between.

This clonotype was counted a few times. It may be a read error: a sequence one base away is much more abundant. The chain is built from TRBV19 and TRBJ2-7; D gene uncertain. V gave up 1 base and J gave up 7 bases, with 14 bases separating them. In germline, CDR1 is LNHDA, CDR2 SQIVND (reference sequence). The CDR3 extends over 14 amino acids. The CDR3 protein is CASSIGGRIQEQYF. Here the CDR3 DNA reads TGTGCCAGTAGTATAGGCGGTAGGATCCAAGAGCAGTACTTC. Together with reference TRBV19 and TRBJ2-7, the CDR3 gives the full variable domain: DGGITQSPKYLFRKEGQNVTLSCEQNLNHDAMYWYRQDPGQGLRLIYYSQIVNDFQKGDIAEGYSVSREKKESFPLTVTSAQKNPTAFYLCASSIGGRIQEQYFGPGTRLTVT.

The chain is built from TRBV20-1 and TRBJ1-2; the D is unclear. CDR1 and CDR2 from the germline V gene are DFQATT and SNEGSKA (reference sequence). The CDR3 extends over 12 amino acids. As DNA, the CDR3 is TGCAGGGGAGGCGAATCTAACTATGGCTACACCTTC. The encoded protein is CRGGESNYGYTF.

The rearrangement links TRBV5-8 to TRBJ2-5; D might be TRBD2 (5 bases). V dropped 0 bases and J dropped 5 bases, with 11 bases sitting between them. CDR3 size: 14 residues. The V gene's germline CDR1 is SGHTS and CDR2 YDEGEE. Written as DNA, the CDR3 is TGTGCCAGCAGCTTGGCCGAGGGTTTTGAGACCCAGTACTTC. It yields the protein CASSLAEGFETQYF.

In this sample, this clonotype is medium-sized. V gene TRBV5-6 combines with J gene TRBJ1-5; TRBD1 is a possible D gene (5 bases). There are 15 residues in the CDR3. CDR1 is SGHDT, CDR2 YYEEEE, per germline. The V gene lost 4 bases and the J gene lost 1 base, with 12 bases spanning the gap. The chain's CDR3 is CASSLWGWSNQPQHF. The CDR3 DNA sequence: TGTGCCAGCAGCCTTTGGGGGTGGAGCAATCAGCCCCAGCATTTT.

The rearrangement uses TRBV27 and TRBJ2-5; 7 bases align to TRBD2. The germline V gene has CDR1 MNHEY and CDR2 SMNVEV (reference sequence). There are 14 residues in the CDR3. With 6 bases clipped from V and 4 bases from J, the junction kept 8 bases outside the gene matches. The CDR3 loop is CASREAGRGETQYF. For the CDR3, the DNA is TGTGCCAGCAGAGAAGCGGGAAGGGGAGAGACCCAGTACTTC.

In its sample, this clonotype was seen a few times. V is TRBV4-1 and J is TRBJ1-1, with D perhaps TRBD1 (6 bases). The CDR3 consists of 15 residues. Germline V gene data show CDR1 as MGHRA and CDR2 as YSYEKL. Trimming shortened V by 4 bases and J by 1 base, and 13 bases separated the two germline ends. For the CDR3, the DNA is TGCGCCAGCAGCCGGACCGACAGGACGAACACTGAAGCTTTCTTT. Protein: CASSRTDRTNTEAFF.